The following is a T cell receptor (beta chain) sequence with its context. Its target is not known. The sample belongs to a study of OX40 agonist ivuxolimab in advanced cancers. CDR1 and CDR2 (germline): SEHNR, FQNEAQ (reference sequence). The CDR3 contains 16 residues. V lost 5 bases to trimming and J lost 0 bases; unmatched junction nucleotides: 5. Broader study findings: Clonal expansion in partial responders at 0.1-3.0 mg/kg ranked among the lowest.

Assay: immunoSEQ multiplex PCR; the TCRdb copy retains only in-frame clones and omits some. The repertoire holds fewer than 20,000 clones, with 78% as singletons. Baseline was the first blood sampling point, followed by cycle 4 day 1 and cycle 7 day 1. The clonotype originates from an adult with an advanced solid tumor such as melanoma, head and neck, liver or kidney cancer. This chain connects TRBV7-9 to TRBJ2-1; TRBD2 matches at 9 bases. The sample in question was CD4+ or CD8+ T cells sorted from blood, obtained in a trial of the OX40 agonist ivuxolimab. In DNA, the CDR3 is TGTGCCAGCAGCCTGAATAGCGGGAGCTCCTACAATGAGCAGTTCTTC. Its translation: CASSLNSGSSYNEQFF.